The 12 T cell receptor beta chains presented below share a single source sample, sequenced in a study of CXCR3-negative and CXCR3-positive naive CD8 T cells. The method, 5' RACE with UMI labels, was used to prepare the TRB cDNA libraries. Reanalyzing the 5' RACE reads, TCRdb keeps one entry per CDR3 protein, without DNA. The sample yields 46,000 or so distinct CDR3 sequences, of which the top ten take up about 1.4%. The source material was naive CXCR3- CD8+ T cells from blood. Subset specified: CD45RO-CCR7+CD27+CD95- naive CD8+ T cells lacking CXCR3 (TNR3-). Source of these receptors: a human donor in good health. Some clones in this sample may be carry-over from other donors' samples.

This sequence joins TRBV7-9 and TRBJ2-7. The CDR3 has 11 amino acids. CDR1 SEHNR and CDR2 FQNEAQ come from the germline V gene (reference sequence). CDR3 protein: CASSFNYEQYF.

The J gene is TRBJ1-1, the V gene TRBV7-8; the TCRdb D gene call, TRBD1, has no DNA to confirm it. The length of the CDR3 is 17 residues. Germline-derived CDR1 and CDR2 are SGHVS and FQNEAQ. CDR3 region: CASSLVPGGFLGTEAFF.

The chain recombines TRBV12-3 or TRBV12-4 with TRBJ2-5. The CDR3 spans 14 residues. CDR3 amino acids: CASSLTSGRETQYF.

The rearrangement links TRBV7-2 to TRBJ2-7; TCRdb returns TRBD1, unconfirmable since there is no DNA. Germline V gives CDR1 SGHTA, CDR2 FQGNSA. The CDR3 covers 13 residues. This chain's CDR3 is CASSRGQGDEQYF.

V usage is TRBV28 and J usage is TRBJ2-3; the D gene TCRdb calls, TRBD2, cannot be checked with no DNA. The germline gives CDR1 MDHEN, CDR2 SYDVKM. This CDR3 spans 13 amino acids. CDR3 loop: CACSLANTDTQYF.

The genes are TRBV29-1 and TRBJ2-7. Germline values: CDR1 SQVTM, CDR2 ANQGSEA. The CDR3 is 12 amino acids. The CDR3 loop is CSVEDDSYEQYF.

The J gene is TRBJ2-7, the V gene TRBV28; the D call from TCRdb, TRBD1, cannot be confirmed without DNA. Germline values: CDR1 MDHEN, CDR2 SYDVKM. This CDR3 has 16 residues. The CDR3 is CASFDPMGQDSYEQYF.

This chain uses TRBV2 with TRBJ2-7; TCRdb's assignment of TRBD1 cannot be checked, as there is no DNA. The CDR3 consists of 14 residues. CDR1 and CDR2 (germline): SNHLY, FYNNEI. This chain's CDR3 is CAIAFGTGTYEQYF. Variable domain in full (rest from reference TRBV2 and TRBJ2-7): EPEVTQTPSHQVTQMGQEVILRCVPISNHLYFYWYRQILGQKVEFLVSFYNNEISEKSEIFDDQFSVERPDGSNFTLKIRSTKLEDSAMYFCAIAFGTGTYEQYFGPGTRLTVT.

J is TRBJ2-7 and V is TRBV7-3; TCRdb's D gene call, TRBD1, goes unchecked for lack of DNA. Germline V lookup: CDR1 SGHTA, CDR2 FQGTGA. The CDR3 sequence is 13 residues long. CDR3 amino acids: CASSLNPLYEQYF.

The J gene is TRBJ1-1, the V gene TRBV7-9; TCRdb calls TRBD1, which cannot be checked without DNA. Germline V gives CDR1 SEHNR, CDR2 FQNEAQ (reference sequence). CDR3 size: 14 residues. CDR3 in amino acids: CASSGTGLNTEAFF.

The V gene is TRBV7-9, the J gene TRBJ2-7; TCRdb outputs TRBD2, but without DNA this stays unchecked. Per the germline V gene, CDR1 is SEHNR and CDR2 is FQNEAQ (reference sequence). The CDR3 is made up of 15 amino acids. CDR3 loop: CASSLGRALGPEQYF. The variable domain in full, completed from reference TRBV7-9 and TRBJ2-7, reads DTGVSQNPRHKITKRGQNVTFRCDPISEHNRLYWYRQTLGQGPEFLTYFQNEAQLEKSRLLSDRFSAERPKGSFSTLEIQRTEQGDSAMYLCASSLGRALGPEQYFGPGTRLTVT.

The V and J genes are TRBV4-2 and TRBJ1-2; the TRBD1 assignment by TCRdb is unverifiable without DNA. The CDR3 contains 16 residues. Germline V lookup: CDR1 LGHNA, CDR2 YNFKEQ. CDR3: CASSQNLDRAYYGYTF.